What follows are 31 T cell receptor beta chains derived from one specimen sequenced in a study of blood T cell repertoires in COVID-19. Generated by immunoSEQ multiplex PCR, the TCRdb table keeps only in-frame clones and is missing some. The sample holds about 80,000 clones, approximately 76% seen once. The sequenced sample was peripheral blood. Source of these receptors: a man between 70 and 80 years old with active or convalescent COVID-19.

This clone was recorded only once. J is TRBJ2-7 and V is TRBV27; D perhaps matches TRBD2 (6 bases). This CDR3 comprises 14 residues. CDR1 and CDR2 from the germline V gene are MNHEY and SMNVEV (reference sequence). V was pared by 2 bases and J by 4 bases, with 12 bases between. CDR3 protein: CASSLGGSMYEQYF. In DNA, the CDR3 is TGTGCCAGCAGTTTAGGAGGGTCTATGTACGAGCAGTACTTC.

A word on this clone: The CDR3 does not close with the conserved phenylalanine or tryptophan, likely indicating a read error. The limits of the CDR3 on the DNA are not certain, so only TCRdb's listed CDR3 is given. The chain uses TRBV12-2 and TRBJ2-7; TRBD2, as called in the table, went unchecked against the DNA. TRBV12-2 is a documented pseudogene. With termini counted, the CDR3 has 15 amino acids. CDR3 in amino acids: CASRLVPFGMGLRSD.

The rearrangement joins TRBV12-5 to TRBJ2-1, with 9 bases that match TRBD2. The trim removed 7 bases at V and 6 bases at J, leaving 10 bases unmatched. The CDR3 extends over 15 amino acids. The germline gives CDR1 LGHNT, CDR2 FRNRAP. The CDR3 sequence: CASAYAGGLPNEQFF. CDR3 in DNA: TGTGCTAGTGCCTATGCGGGGGGGCTTCCCAATGAGCAGTTCTTC.

The genes are TRBV10-1 and TRBJ2-3; tentatively, D is TRBD1 (6 bases). The CDR3 contains 15 residues. V dropped 7 bases and J dropped 0 bases, with 14 bases sitting between them. CDR1 and CDR2 (germline): WNHNN, SYGVQD (reference sequence). In DNA form, the CDR3 reads TGCGCCAGCAACCTACAGGGATCTAGCACAGATACGCAGTATTTT. As protein: CASNLQGSSTDTQYF.

This clone has a single count. This rearrangement joins TRBV18 to TRBJ2-1, with TRBD2 identical over 9 bases. Per germline, CDR1 KGHSH and CDR2 LQKENI. The junction had 9 bases not matched to a gene; V was cut back by 0 bases and J by 6 bases. The CDR3 length is 17 residues. The CDR3 coding sequence is TGTGCCAGCTCACCACCCCTTAGGAGCGGGGGGTTCAATGAGCAGTTCTTC. Translated: CASSPPLRSGGFNEQFF.

The chain uses TRBV7-2 and TRBJ2-7, with 7 nucleotides matching TRBD2. Germline CDR1 SGHTA, CDR2 FQGNSA. The length of the CDR3 is 14 residues. V trimming: 3 bases; J trimming: 2 bases; junction bases outside the gene matches: 4. The CDR3 protein is CASSFQRGTYEQYF. The DNA for the CDR3 is TGTGCCAGCAGCTTCCAGCGGGGAACCTACGAGCAGTACTTC.

V is TRBV18 and J is TRBJ2-1, with a tentative D call TRBD1 (5 bases). V was shortened by 2 bases and J by 10 bases, with 6 bases between the two germline ends. The CDR3 has 11 residues. CDR1 is KGHSH, CDR2 LQKENI, per germline. CDR3: CASSPGAEQFF. CDR3 coding DNA: TGTGCCAGCTCACCAGGGGCGGAGCAGTTCTTC. Looking up the rest from reference TRBV18 and TRBJ2-1 gives the full variable domain: NAGVMQNPRHLVRRRGQEARLRCSPMKGHSHVYWYRQLPEEGLKFMVYLQKENIIDESGMPKERFSAEFPKEGPSILRIQQVVRGDSAAYFCASSPGAEQFFGPGTRLTVL.

The chain is built from TRBV2 and TRBJ2-5; D is possibly TRBD2 (5 bases). Germline V gene sequence: CDR1 SNHLY, CDR2 FYNNEI. The germline V and J ends were trimmed by 8 bases and 4 bases, with 20 bases remaining between them. The CDR3 spans 15 residues. The CDR3 protein is CASGPEASPTETQYF. Written as DNA, the CDR3 is TGTGCCAGCGGCCCGGAGGCTAGCCCCACAGAGACCCAGTACTTC.

The rearrangement joins TRBV9 to TRBJ2-7; the D gene is possibly TRBD2 (6 bases). The CDR3 runs to 13 residues. The germline V gene has CDR1 SGDLS and CDR2 YYNGEE. V lost 5 bases to trimming and J lost 1 base, with 10 bases between them. This CDR3 is CASSVRESYEQYF. In DNA form, the CDR3 reads TGTGCCAGCAGTGTCCGGGAGTCCTACGAGCAGTACTTC.

The V gene is TRBV19, the J gene TRBJ2-5; 9 nucleotides align to TRBD2. Germline values: CDR1 LNHDA, CDR2 SQIVND (reference sequence). Trimming took 4 bases from V and 5 from J; bases not matched to a gene: 5. The CDR3 sequence is 14 residues long. CDR3 DNA sequence: TGTGCCAGTAGTAGCGGGGGGGCCCTTGAGACCCAGTACTTC. Translating gives CASSSGGALETQYF.

The CDR3 is CASSLFGEGADTQYF. DNA for the CDR3: TGCGCCAGCAGCTTGTTCGGGGAGGGGGCAGATACGCAGTATTTT. The V call is TRBV5-1, the J call TRBJ2-3, with a tentative D call TRBD2 (7 bases). V gave up 1 base and J gave up 4 bases, with 13 bases separating them. CDR1 is SGHRS, CDR2 YFSETQ, per germline. The CDR3 sequence is 15 residues long.

The rearrangement joins TRBV19 to TRBJ2-7; 9 bases align to TRBD2. The V segment lost 4 bases and the J segment 1 base; nucleotides outside the gene matches: 8. Germline CDR1 is LNHDA and CDR2 is SQIVND (reference sequence). The CDR3 has 16 amino acids. As DNA, the CDR3 is TGTGCCAGTAGTAGAAGAGCGGGGGGCGATTCCTACGAGCAGTACTTC. Protein product: CASSRRAGGDSYEQYF.

J is TRBJ2-3 and V is TRBV25-1; TRBD1 agrees at 9 bases. The CDR3 covers 17 residues. Germline V gene sequence: CDR1 MGHDK, CDR2 SYGVNS. After removal of 0 bases from V and 4 bases from J, the junction contained 8 bases not matched to a gene. CDR3 sequence: CASSEYAGQGQADTQYF. CDR3 bases: TGTGCCAGCAGTGAATATGCGGGACAGGGTCAGGCAGATACGCAGTATTTT.

This chain uses TRBV24-1 with TRBJ2-5; TRBD2 matches at 9 bases. The CDR3 has 15 amino acids. J was trimmed by 0 bases and V by 5 bases; bases with no gene match: 3. Germline lookup yields CDR1 KGHDR and CDR2 SFDVKD. CDR3 sequence: CATSGPSGDQETQYF. The DNA for the CDR3 is TGTGCCACCAGTGGCCCTAGCGGGGACCAAGAGACCCAGTACTTC.

CDR3 region: CASSQVSLAGYSTDTQYF. The CDR3 DNA is TGTGCCAGCAGCCAAGTTTCCCTAGCGGGCTATAGCACAGATACGCAGTATTTT. The chain couples TRBV4-2 to TRBJ2-3; 8 bases are a match to TRBD2. The junction had 9 bases not matched to a gene; V was cut back by 1 base and J by 0 bases. There are 18 residues in the CDR3. CDR1 LGHNA and CDR2 YNFKEQ come from the germline V gene.

The chain employs TRBV5-4 and TRBJ2-3; perhaps TRBD2 as D (5 bases). CDR1 and CDR2 (germline): SGHNT, YYREEE (reference sequence). CDR3 length equals 15 residues. V lost 1 base, J lost 2 bases, and 11 bases lay in between. As DNA, the CDR3 is TGTGCCAGCAGCTTGCTCGCGGGCCTCACAGATACGCAGTATTTT. Translation gives CASSLLAGLTDTQYF.

This chain uses TRBV28 with TRBJ2-7; the D is unclear. The germline gives CDR1 MDHEN, CDR2 SYDVKM. The germline V and J ends were trimmed by 6 bases and 2 bases, with 17 bases remaining between them. The CDR3 is 15 amino acids. The CDR3 reads CASRRAPDSTYEQYF. The CDR3 DNA reads TGTGCCAGCAGGCGCGCCCCCGACTCAACCTACGAGCAGTACTTC.

V and J are TRBV15 and TRBJ1-2, with D tentatively TRBD1 (6 bases). V was clipped by 0 bases and J by 6 bases, with 17 bases between them. CDR3 length equals 16 residues. Germline V gene data show CDR1 as LNHNV and CDR2 as YYDKDF (reference sequence). The CDR3 nucleotides are TGTGCCACCAGCAGAGATCAAACAGGGAGGGATGATGGCTACACCTTC. Its protein product is CATSRDQTGRDDGYTF.

The rearrangement links TRBV6-5 to TRBJ2-3; TRBD1 matches 7 bases. This CDR3 spans 15 amino acids. The junction had 4 bases not matched to a gene; V was cut back by 2 bases and J by 2 bases. Germline V CDR1 and CDR2: MNHEY, SVGAGI. In DNA, the CDR3 is TGTGCCAGCAGTTACGGGACAGCTTCCACAGATACGCAGTATTTT. Translating it yields CASSYGTASTDTQYF.

The V and J genes are TRBV24-1 and TRBJ1-6; no firm D call. The CDR3 contains 16 residues. Germline CDR1 reads KGHDR; CDR2 reads SFDVKD. V was clipped by 2 bases and J by 10 bases, with 17 bases between them. In nucleotides, the CDR3 is TGTGCCACCAGTGATTGGATTACCGAGACACTCTCACCCCTCCACTTT. This gives the protein CATSDWITETLSPLHF.

The V and J genes are TRBV10-3 and TRBJ1-4, with a possible D match to TRBD1 (6 bases). Germline values: CDR1 ENHRY, CDR2 SYGVKD. The CDR3 is made up of 16 amino acids. V was trimmed by 0 bases and J by 5 bases, leaving 13 bases between them. In DNA, the CDR3 is TGTGCCATCAGTGAGTCGTTAGGACAGAGAAATGAAAAACTGTTTTTT. Translating it yields CAISESLGQRNEKLFF.

The V and J genes are TRBV4-2 and TRBJ2-7, with TRBD2 matching 8 bases. This CDR3 comprises 15 residues. The germline V gene has CDR1 LGHNA and CDR2 YNFKEQ. Trimming took 2 bases from V and 4 from J; bases not matched to a gene: 7. Written as DNA, the CDR3 is TGTGCCAGCAGCCAATCCGGGACTAGATCTTACGAGCAGTACTTC. It specifies CASSQSGTRSYEQYF.

V gene TRBV5-5 combines with J gene TRBJ2-2; weak D call: TRBD1 (6 bases). V was shortened by 4 bases and J by 4 bases, with 20 bases between the two germline ends. Germline values: CDR1 SGHKS, CDR2 YYEKEE (reference sequence). This CDR3 comprises 17 residues. The CDR3 region has the DNA TGTGCCAGCAGCCCTCAACAGGGCAGGGTGGGCACCGGGGAGCTGTTTTTT. It yields the protein CASSPQQGRVGTGELFF.

This rearrangement joins TRBV5-1 to TRBJ2-1; 8 nucleotides align to TRBD1. J was trimmed by 2 bases and V by 4 bases; bases with no gene match: 5. The V gene's germline CDR1 is SGHRS and CDR2 YFSETQ. The length of the CDR3 is 15 residues. CDR3 sequence: CASSPGQGAYNEQFF. In DNA, the CDR3 is TGCGCCAGCAGCCCAGGACAGGGCGCCTACAATGAGCAGTTCTTC.

This chain links TRBV10-3 with TRBJ2-2; weak D call: TRBD1 (6 bases). The CDR3 consists of 16 residues. The V end was cut by 6 bases, the J end by 4 bases, with 18 bases between. Germline V lookup: CDR1 ENHRY, CDR2 SYGVKD. Here the CDR3 reads CAIRTSGDVGTGELFF. The DNA for the CDR3 is TGTGCCATCAGGACCTCAGGGGATGTCGGCACCGGGGAGCTGTTTTTT.

This chain connects TRBV4-2 to TRBJ2-1; tentative D call: TRBD1 (6 bases). The germline CDR1 and CDR2 sequences are LGHNA and YNFKEQ. V was trimmed by 4 bases and J by 5 bases, leaving 12 bases between them. CDR3 length: 14 residues. The CDR3 protein is CASSPHRQDNEQFF. CDR3 coding DNA: TGTGCCAGCAGCCCCCACCGACAGGACAATGAGCAGTTCTTC.

This clone was seen a few times. This chain uses TRBV12-5 with TRBJ1-4; weak D call: TRBD1 (6 bases). Deletions cut 5 bases from V and 5 bases from J, with 12 bases between. Germline CDR1 LGHNT, CDR2 FRNRAP. The CDR3 length is 14 residues. The CDR3 DNA sequence: TGTGCTAGTGGTCCGGGACACACGAATGAAAAACTGTTTTTT. It codes for CASGPGHTNEKLFF.

This clone was picked up a small number of times. The chain couples TRBV7-9 to TRBJ1-4, with 10 bases aligning to TRBD1. CDR1 is SEHNR and CDR2 is FQNEAQ in the germline V gene (reference sequence). Losses at the gene ends were 1 base for V and 6 bases for J; bases not matched to a gene: 2. The CDR3 spans 15 residues. The CDR3 DNA reads TGTGCCAGCAGCTTAGGAGGGACAGGGGATGAAAAACTGTTTTTT. This encodes CASSLGGTGDEKLFF.

This clone was counted only a few times. The V gene is TRBV19, the J gene TRBJ2-5, with 8 bases fitting TRBD1. The CDR3 covers 17 residues. The V gene end was trimmed by 5 bases and the J gene end by 5 bases; junction bases not matched to a gene: 16. CDR1 and CDR2 (germline): LNHDA, SQIVND (reference sequence). CDR3 bases: TGTGCCAGTAGTCTCAGTCGGGACAGGCTGGATGTGGAGACCCAGTACTTC. Protein sequence: CASSLSRDRLDVETQYF.

This rearrangement joins TRBV11-1 to TRBJ1-2; TRBD1 is a possible D gene (6 bases). V was clipped by 5 bases and J by 8 bases, with 12 bases between them. Germline V gene lookup returns CDR1 SGHAT and CDR2 FQDESV (reference sequence). The CDR3 runs 12 residues. The CDR3 nucleotides are TGTGCCAGCAGCCAACAGGGACCCGGCTACACCTTC. This gives the protein CASSQQGPGYTF.

The chain is built from TRBV6-5 and TRBJ1-1; TRBD1 is a possible D gene (5 bases). The V and J ends lost 6 bases and 0 bases respectively, with 11 bases between them. Germline V CDR1 and CDR2: MNHEY, SVGAGI. This CDR3 region has 14 residues. CDR3 protein: CASRWRGLNTEAFF. In DNA form, the CDR3 reads TGTGCCAGCAGATGGAGGGGACTGAACACTGAAGCTTTCTTT.